This TCR beta chain was retrieved from a study of T-cell memory formation after mild COVID-19. Study-level findings and limits: For second-wave clones that peaked at day 37, SARS-CoV-2 specificity went unverified.

5'RACE primed from the constant segment yielded TCR alpha and TCR beta cDNA libraries bearing sample barcodes and UMIs. From the 5' RACE reads, TCRdb called clonotypes with MiXCR, one entry per CDR3 protein. The sample lists around 530,000 distinct CDR3 sequences, less than 25% occurring once. As concerns this clonotype: What it recognizes is unknown.

From germline, CDR1 is SNHLY and CDR2 FYNNEI. The ends were cut back, 3 bases at V and 6 bases at J, with 6 bases in the middle. The CDR3 totals 11 residues. This chain connects TRBV2 to TRBJ2-7, with D uncertain. This TCR was sampled from an adult woman who had mild COVID-19 (a few samples of this study predate the infection). Cell type and time point are not known. The source material was PBMCs or a T cell subset sorted from them (not recorded which). This CDR3 reads CASSEFREQYF. The CDR3 nucleotides read TGTGCCAGCAGTGAGTTTCGCGAGCAGTACTTC.